This T cell receptor beta chain was found in a study of blood T cell repertoires in COVID-19. Repertoires were generated with immunoSEQ multiplex PCR, while TCRdb's copy carries only in-frame clones and drops some. The sample carries roughly 400,000 clones, more than 80% recorded once. The CDR3 has 14 residues. Germline V CDR1 and CDR2: KGHSH, LQKENI. V lost 6 bases, J lost 4 bases, and 6 bases stayed unmatched. This chain connects TRBV18 to TRBJ1-1; 9 positions match TRBD1. This sequence originates from a man younger than 45 who had recovered from COVID-19. The sequencing sample was made of PBMCs or T cells enriched from blood (not recorded which). CDR3: CASSRDRVPTEAFF. The CDR3 DNA reads as TGTGCCAGCTCCCGGGACAGGGTTCCCACTGAAGCTTTCTTT.